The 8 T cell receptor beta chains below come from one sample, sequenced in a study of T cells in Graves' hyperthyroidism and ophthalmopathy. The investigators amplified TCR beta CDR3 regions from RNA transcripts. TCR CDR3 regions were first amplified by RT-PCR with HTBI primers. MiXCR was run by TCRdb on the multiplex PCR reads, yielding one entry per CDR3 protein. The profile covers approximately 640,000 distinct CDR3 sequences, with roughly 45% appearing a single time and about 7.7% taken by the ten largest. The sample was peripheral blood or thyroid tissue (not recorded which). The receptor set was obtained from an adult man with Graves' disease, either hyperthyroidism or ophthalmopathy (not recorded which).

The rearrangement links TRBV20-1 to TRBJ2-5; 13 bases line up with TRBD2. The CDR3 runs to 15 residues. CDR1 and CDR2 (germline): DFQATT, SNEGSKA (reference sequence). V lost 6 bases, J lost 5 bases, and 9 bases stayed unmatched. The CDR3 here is CSASSRTSGSETQYF. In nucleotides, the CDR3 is TGCAGTGCCAGCAGTCGGACTAGCGGGAGTGAGACCCAGTACTTC.

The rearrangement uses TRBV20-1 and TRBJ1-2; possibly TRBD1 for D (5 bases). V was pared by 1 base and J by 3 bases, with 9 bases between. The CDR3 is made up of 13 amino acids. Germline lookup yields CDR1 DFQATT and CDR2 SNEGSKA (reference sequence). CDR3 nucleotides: TGCAGTGCTAGAGTCGGGGGGTACTATGGCTACACCTTC. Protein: CSARVGGYYGYTF.

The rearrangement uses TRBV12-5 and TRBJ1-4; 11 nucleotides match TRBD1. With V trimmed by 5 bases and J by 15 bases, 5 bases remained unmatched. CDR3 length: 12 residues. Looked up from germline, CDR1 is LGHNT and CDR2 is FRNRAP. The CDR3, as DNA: TGTGCTAGTGGTATCGGACAGGGGGCTTTGTTTTTT. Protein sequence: CASGIGQGALFF.

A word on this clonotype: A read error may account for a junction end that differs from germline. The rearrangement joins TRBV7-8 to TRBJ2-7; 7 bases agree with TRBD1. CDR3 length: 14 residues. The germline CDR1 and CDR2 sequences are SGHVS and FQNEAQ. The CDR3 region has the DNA TGTGCCAGCAGCACCCGGGACAGTACCTACGAGCAGCACTTC. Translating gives CASSTRDSTYEQHF.

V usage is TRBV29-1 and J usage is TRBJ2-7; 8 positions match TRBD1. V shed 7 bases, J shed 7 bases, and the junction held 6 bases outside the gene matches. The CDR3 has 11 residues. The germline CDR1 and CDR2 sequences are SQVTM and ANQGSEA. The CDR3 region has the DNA TGCAGCGCAGGACAGGGCGGGGAGCAGTACTTC. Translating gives CSAGQGGEQYF.

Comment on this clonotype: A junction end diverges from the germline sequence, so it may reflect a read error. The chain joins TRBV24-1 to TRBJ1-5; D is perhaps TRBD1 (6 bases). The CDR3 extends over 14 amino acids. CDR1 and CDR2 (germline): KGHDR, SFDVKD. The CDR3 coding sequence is TGTACCACCAGTGATTTGGGGGCGAGGCAGCCCCATCATTTT. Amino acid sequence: CTTSDLGARQPHHF.

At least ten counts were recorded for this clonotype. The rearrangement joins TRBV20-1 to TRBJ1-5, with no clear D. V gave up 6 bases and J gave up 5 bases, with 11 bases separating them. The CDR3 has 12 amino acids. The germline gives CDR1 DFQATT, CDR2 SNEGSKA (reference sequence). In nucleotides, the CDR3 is TGCAGTGCGCGACGGCCTGATCAGCCCCAGCATTTT. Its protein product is CSARRPDQPQHF.

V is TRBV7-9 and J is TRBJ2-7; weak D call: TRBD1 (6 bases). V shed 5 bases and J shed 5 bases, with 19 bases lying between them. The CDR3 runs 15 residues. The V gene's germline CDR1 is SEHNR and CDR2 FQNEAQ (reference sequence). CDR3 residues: CASSATGKGNHEQYF. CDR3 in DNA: TGTGCCAGCAGCGCCACAGGGAAGGGGAACCACGAGCAGTACTTC.